The 29 T cell receptor beta chains below were found in one sample sequenced in a study of spatial heterogeneity in lung cancer. As for time point: sample taken at primary tumor resection. Material for sequencing was whole RNA from tumor, nontumor lung or frozen PBMC, left unsorted. TCRdb re-called the 5' RACE reads with MiXCR, one entry per CDR3 protein. This repertoire shows 12,000 to 15,000 distinct CDR3 sequences, around 8% found once; its top ten account for around 34%. The starting material was PBMCs, obtained at surgery. The source of these receptors is a female donor with early-stage non-small cell lung cancer.

Worth noting for this clonotype: A much larger clonotype is one base distant, so this may be a read error. This chain joins TRBV7-2 and TRBJ2-3, with TRBD1 as a possible D gene (5 bases). The end of the DNA aligns better with TRBJ1-5, so the J call may be wrong. This CDR3 comprises 14 residues. The germline V gene encodes CDR1 SGHTA and CDR2 FQGNSA. The DNA for the CDR3 is TGTGCCAGCAGCTTGGGACTACTCACAGATACGCAGCATTTT. As protein: CASSLGLLTDTQHF.

This clonotype occurred many times. J is TRBJ2-1 and V is TRBV20-1; possible D gene TRBD2, 5 bases. The CDR3 spans 14 residues. Trimming cost V 3 bases and J 6 bases, with 15 bases left between them. Germline loops: CDR1 DFQATT, CDR2 SNEGSKA (reference sequence). This CDR3 reads CSASRARGFNEQFF. The CDR3 region has the DNA TGCAGTGCTAGTCGAGCGAGAGGGTTCAATGAGCAGTTCTTC.

This clonotype was seen a few times. This rearrangement joins TRBV19 to TRBJ1-4; 10 bases align to TRBD1. CDR1 is LNHDA, CDR2 SQIVND, per germline (reference sequence). The CDR3 contains 15 residues. With 5 bases clipped from V and 8 bases from J, the junction kept 8 bases outside the gene matches. CDR3 amino acids: CASSPKGTGDEKLFF. CDR3 nucleotide sequence: TGTGCCAGTAGTCCCAAGGGGACAGGGGACGAAAAACTGTTTTTT.

This clonotype was seen at least ten times. Mismatch with germline at one junction end may stem from a read error. V usage is TRBV7-7 and J usage is TRBJ2-5; no clear D. This CDR3 is 13 amino acids long. Germline V gene lookup returns CDR1 SSHAT and CDR2 FNYEAQ (reference sequence). The CDR3 here is CASSPLLRETQYF. The CDR3 DNA sequence: TGTGCTAGCAGCCCCCTCTTAAGGGAGACCCAGTACTTC.

With respect to this clonotype: A much larger clone lies a single base off, so this may be a read error. The V call is TRBV7-2, the J call TRBJ2-7, with 7 bases fitting TRBD1. The CDR3 totals 13 residues. CDR1 is SGHTA, CDR2 FQGNSA, per germline. The trim removed 4 bases at V and 3 bases at J, leaving 3 bases unmatched. Here the CDR3 DNA reads TGTGCCAGCAGCTACAACAGGGGCTACGAGCAGTACTTC. This encodes CASSYNRGYEQYF.

This clonotype was detected many times. The chain joins TRBV11-2 to TRBJ2-2, with D possibly matching TRBD1 (6 bases). The germline V gene has CDR1 SGHAT and CDR2 FQNNGV. Trimming took 1 base from V and 7 from J, leaving 13 bases between them. The CDR3 runs 15 residues. The CDR3 spells CASSLGGPPVGELFF. In DNA form, the CDR3 reads TGTGCCAGCAGCTTAGGGGGGCCCCCGGTCGGGGAGCTGTTTTTT. The variable domain in full, with the rest retrieved from reference TRBV11-2 and TRBJ2-2, is EAGVAQSPRYKIIEKRQSVAFWCNPISGHATLYWYQQILGQGPKLLIQFQNNGVVDDSQLPKDRFSAERLKGVDSTLKIQPAKLEDSAVYLCASSLGGPPVGELFFGEGSRLTVL.

The table lists this clonotype with many counts. This chain links TRBV20-1 with TRBJ2-1, with 11 bases that match TRBD2. The CDR3 contains 17 residues. Looked up from germline, CDR1 is DFQATT and CDR2 is SNEGSKA (reference sequence). Germline trimming cut 0 bases from V and 8 bases from J; bases unmatched to any gene: 12. CDR3 region: CSARDWRLAGRGDEQFF. The DNA for the CDR3 is TGCAGTGCTAGAGATTGGAGACTAGCGGGACGTGGCGATGAGCAGTTCTTC.

This clonotype has at least ten counts. The J gene is TRBJ1-5, the V gene TRBV6-2 or TRBV6-3, with 8 bases aligning to TRBD1. Germline loops: CDR1 MNHEY, CDR2 SVGEGT. The CDR3 is made up of 15 amino acids. V lost 0 bases and J lost 2; bases outside the gene matches: 0. The CDR3 loop is CASSYSDRGNQPQHF. CDR3 DNA sequence: TGTGCCAGCAGTTACTCGGACAGGGGCAATCAGCCCCAGCATTTT.

This clonotype was recorded many times. V and J are TRBV5-6 and TRBJ1-2; D is unclear. Germline values: CDR1 SGHDT, CDR2 YYEEEE. V shed 7 bases and J shed 2 bases, with 18 bases lying between them. CDR3 size: 15 residues. Written as DNA, the CDR3 is TGTGCCAGCTTTGGACGGACGACATTAAACTATGGCTACACCTTC. It is translated as CASFGRTTLNYGYTF.

This clonotype turned up a few times. The chain joins TRBV25-1 to TRBJ1-2; 7 nucleotides line up with TRBD1. V shed 3 bases and J 3 bases; nucleotides not matched to a gene: 10. CDR3 length: 16 residues. Germline loops: CDR1 MGHDK, CDR2 SYGVNS. CDR3 amino acids: CASSDAQGVGHYGYTF. The CDR3 bases are TGTGCCAGCAGTGATGCCCAGGGGGTGGGGCACTATGGCTACACCTTC.

This clonotype was detected many times. The genes are TRBV28 and TRBJ2-1; a possible D gene is TRBD2 (5 bases). The CDR3 spans 15 residues. Germline V lookup: CDR1 MDHEN, CDR2 SYDVKM. Trimming shortened V by 6 bases and J by 6 bases, and 18 bases separated the two germline ends. CDR3 sequence: CASSPPGSLANEQFF. CDR3 coding DNA: TGTGCCAGCAGCCCCCCGGGGAGCCTAGCCAATGAGCAGTTCTTC.

This clonotype came up many times. The V gene is TRBV6-5, the J gene TRBJ1-5; D gene ambiguous. Germline values: CDR1 MNHEY, CDR2 SVGAGI. This CDR3 has 13 residues. V lost 5 bases and J lost 4, with 9 bases in between. CDR3 DNA sequence: TGTGCCAGCAGTGACCGGGGAAATCAGCCCCAGCATTTT. Protein product: CASSDRGNQPQHF.

The chain joins TRBV7-2 to TRBJ1-1; TRBD1 is a possible D gene (5 bases). Germline CDR1 SGHTA, CDR2 FQGNSA. The CDR3 sequence is 13 residues long. With 7 bases removed from V and 2 bases from J, the gap between germline ends came to 11 bases. CDR3 nucleotides: TGTGCCAGCAAAGGTCGGACAAACACTGAAGCTTTCTTT. Amino acid sequence: CASKGRTNTEAFF.

The rearrangement joins TRBV14 to TRBJ2-3, with a tentative D call TRBD2 (6 bases). Germline loops: CDR1 SGHDN, CDR2 FVKESK. Trimming cost V 1 base and J 7 bases, with 18 bases left between them. This CDR3 has 16 residues. CDR3 in DNA: TGTGCCAGCAGCCAAGCCCCAATCCGGGGCGGGAATACGCAGTATTTT. This sequence encodes CASSQAPIRGGNTQYF. Supplemented by reference TRBV14 and TRBJ2-3, the full variable domain reads EAGVTQFPSHSVIEKGQTVTLRCDPISGHDNLYWYRRVMGKEIKFLLHFVKESKQDESGMPNNRFLAERTGGTYSTLKVQPAELEDSGVYFCASSQAPIRGGNTQYFGPGTRLTVL.

This clonotype has ten or more counts. The rearrangement uses TRBV5-8 and TRBJ2-1; tentative D call: TRBD2 (6 bases). The germline V gene has CDR1 SGHTS and CDR2 YDEGEE. Trimming took 5 bases from V and 7 from J, leaving 16 bases between them. This CDR3 is 14 amino acids long. The CDR3 region is CASRGRSAGNEQFF. Written as DNA, the CDR3 is TGTGCCAGCAGAGGGCGGAGCGCGGGAAATGAGCAGTTCTTC.

The chain uses TRBV6-1 and TRBJ2-7; 9 nucleotides agree with TRBD1. Germline V gene lookup returns CDR1 MNHNS and CDR2 SASEGT. Unmatched junction bases numbered 15, after V lost 6 bases and J lost 3 bases. The CDR3 consists of 17 residues. The CDR3 DNA sequence: TGTGCCAGCAGAGAGACTGCCGGGACAGGGCCCTACTACGAGCAGTACTTC. Translating gives CASRETAGTGPYYEQYF.

This clonotype appeared many times. The gene calls are TRBV10-3 and TRBJ2-7, with D tentatively TRBD2 (6 bases). Trimming left V 4 bases short and J 3 bases short, with 13 bases between. The length of the CDR3 is 14 residues. CDR1 ENHRY and CDR2 SYGVKD come from the germline V gene. This CDR3 is CAISVSREHYEQYF. CDR3 sequence (DNA): TGTGCCATCAGTGTATCCCGGGAGCACTACGAGCAGTACTTC.

Remarks on this clonotype: Because the CDR3 is missing its conserved closing phenylalanine or tryptophan, this is likely a read error. This chain connects TRBV2 to TRBJ2-1; D tentatively reads TRBD1 or TRBD2 (7 bases each). Germline values: CDR1 SNHLY, CDR2 FYNNEI. The ends were cut back, 10 bases at V and 6 bases at J, with 19 bases in the middle. This CDR3 spans 14 amino acids. This CDR3 reads CATREGAPLNEQFL. CDR3 DNA: TGTGCCACCAGGGAGGGGGCCCCCCTCAATGAGCAGTTCTTA.

The sample holds a few counts of this clonotype. The CDR3, as DNA: TGCGCCAGCAGCTCTGGGCTCGGGACCTCTGACACTGAAGCTTTCTTT. It yields the protein CASSSGLGTSDTEAFF. The chain is built from TRBV5-1 and TRBJ1-1, with a possible D match to TRBD1 (5 bases). Germline V gives CDR1 SGHRS, CDR2 YFSETQ. V was cut by 3 bases and J by 3 bases, with 18 bases left in between. The CDR3 loop spans 16 amino acids.

In its sample, this clonotype was seen many times. The rearrangement uses TRBV6-5 and TRBJ2-3; 10 bases are shared with TRBD2. The CDR3 contains 16 residues. V gave up 6 bases and J gave up 7 bases; unmatched junction bases: 13. Germline values: CDR1 MNHEY, CDR2 SVGAGI. As DNA, the CDR3 is TGTGCCAGCAGGATGGGTGAGCGGGGGGGCATTAATACGCAGTATTTT. Translated: CASRMGERGGINTQYF.

This clonotype was observed a few times. The chain joins TRBV6-6 to TRBJ1-5; D gene uncertain. V was shortened by 4 bases and J by 3 bases, with 16 bases between the two germline ends. The germline V gene has CDR1 MNHNY and CDR2 SVGAGI (reference sequence). This CDR3 contains 16 residues. The CDR3 sequence: CASSLTGGQSNQPQHF. As DNA, the CDR3 is TGTGCCAGCAGTTTGACTGGCGGGCAGTCCAATCAGCCCCAGCATTTT.

This clonotype was seen at least ten times. This chain connects TRBV6-2 or TRBV6-3 to TRBJ1-1, with TRBD1 as a possible D gene (6 bases). Trimming cost V 7 bases and J 4 bases, with 10 bases left between them. The CDR3 has 12 amino acids. Looked up from germline, CDR1 is MNHEY and CDR2 is SVGEGT. Written as DNA, the CDR3 is TGTGCCAGCAAGGAGGGGGGCACTGAAGCTTTCTTT. Residues: CASKEGGTEAFF.

At least ten counts were recorded for this clonotype. The chain carries TRBV12-3 or TRBV12-4 and TRBJ1-3, with D hard to call. CDR3 size: 14 residues. The ends were cut back, 6 bases at V and 1 base at J, with 10 bases in the middle. This CDR3 is CASRPRSSGNTIYF. CDR3 DNA sequence: TGTGCCAGCAGACCACGATCATCTGGAAACACCATATATTTT.

This clonotype was detected many times. The rearrangement joins TRBV18 to TRBJ1-1, with 9 bases identical to TRBD1. Germline V gene data show CDR1 as KGHSH and CDR2 as LQKENI. The CDR3 is 13 amino acids. The J segment lost 3 bases and the V segment lost 7 bases, leaving 3 bases of the junction unmatched. CDR3 sequence: CASLQGADTEAFF. CDR3 in DNA: TGTGCCAGCTTACAGGGGGCGGACACTGAAGCTTTCTTT.

This clonotype is termed medium-sized. This chain connects TRBV6-5 to TRBJ2-6; D is ambiguous. Trimming removed 6 bases from V and 0 bases from J, with 9 bases in between. Germline V CDR1 and CDR2: MNHEY, SVGAGI. This CDR3 has 15 amino acids. CDR3 amino acids: CASSLSYSGANVLTF. Written as DNA, the CDR3 is TGTGCCAGCAGCCTTAGTTACTCTGGGGCCAACGTCCTGACTTTC.

This clonotype was observed at least ten times. V is TRBV20-1 and J is TRBJ1-4; the match to TRBD1 covers 7 bases. CDR1 is DFQATT, CDR2 SNEGSKA, per germline (reference sequence). The V gene end was trimmed by 2 bases and the J gene end by 6 bases; junction bases not matched to a gene: 3. The CDR3 contains 13 residues. In nucleotides, the CDR3 is TGCAGTGCTAGAAGGCAGGGGGATGAAAAACTGTTTTTT. This encodes CSARRQGDEKLFF.

This clonotype was recorded many times. The chain's CDR3 is CASSSVLKPQLAGTPSSTDTQYF. As DNA, the CDR3 is TGTGCCAGCAGTTCTGTCCTGAAGCCCCAGCTAGCGGGAACACCGTCTAGCACAGATACGCAGTATTTT. The rearrangement links TRBV28 to TRBJ2-3; 9 nucleotides match TRBD2. CDR3 length: 23 amino acids. J was trimmed by 0 bases and V by 4 bases; bases with no gene match: 26. Germline V gene data show CDR1 as MDHEN and CDR2 as SYDVKM. Variable domain in full (rest from reference TRBV28 and TRBJ2-3): DVKVTQSSRYLVKRTGEKVFLECVQDMDHENMFWYRQDPGLGLRLIYFSYDVKMKEKGDIPEGYSVSREKKERFSLILESASTNQTSMYLCASSSVLKPQLAGTPSSTDTQYFGPGTRLTVL.

Many counts were recorded for this clonotype. This chain connects TRBV12-3 or TRBV12-4 to TRBJ2-1, with D uncertain. The CDR3 runs to 12 residues. Trimming took off 4 bases at V and 4 bases at J, with 5 bases between the two ends. The CDR3 spells CASSSQYNEQFF. As DNA, the CDR3 is TGTGCCAGCAGTTCTCAGTACAATGAGCAGTTCTTC.

This clonotype was found many times. V usage is TRBV18 and J usage is TRBJ1-4; 8 bases agree with TRBD1. V gave up 6 bases and J gave up 0 bases; unmatched junction bases: 6. The CDR3 totals 16 residues. CDR1 and CDR2 (germline): KGHSH, LQKENI. The CDR3 DNA sequence: TGTGCCAGCTCGCGAAACAGGGGGTCAACTAATGAAAAACTGTTTTTT. This sequence encodes CASSRNRGSTNEKLFF.